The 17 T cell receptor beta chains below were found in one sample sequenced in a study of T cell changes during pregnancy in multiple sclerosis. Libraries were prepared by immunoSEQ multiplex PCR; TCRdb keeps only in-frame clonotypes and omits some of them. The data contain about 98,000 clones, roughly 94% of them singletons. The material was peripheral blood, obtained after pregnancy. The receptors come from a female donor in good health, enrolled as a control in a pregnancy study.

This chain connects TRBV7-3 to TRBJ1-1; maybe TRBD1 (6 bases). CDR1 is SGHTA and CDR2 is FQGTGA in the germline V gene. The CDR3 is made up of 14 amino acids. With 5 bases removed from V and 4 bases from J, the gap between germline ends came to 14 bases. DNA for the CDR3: TGTGCCAGCAGCAAACAGGGTAGGTCCACTGAAGCTTTCTTT. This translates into CASSKQGRSTEAFF.

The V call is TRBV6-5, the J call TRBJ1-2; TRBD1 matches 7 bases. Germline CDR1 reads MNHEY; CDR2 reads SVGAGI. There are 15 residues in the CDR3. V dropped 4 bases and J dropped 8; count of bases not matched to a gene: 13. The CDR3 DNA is TGTGCCAGCAGTTCCACGACAGGGAGAAGGGGGGGCTACACCTTC. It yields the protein CASSSTTGRRGGYTF.

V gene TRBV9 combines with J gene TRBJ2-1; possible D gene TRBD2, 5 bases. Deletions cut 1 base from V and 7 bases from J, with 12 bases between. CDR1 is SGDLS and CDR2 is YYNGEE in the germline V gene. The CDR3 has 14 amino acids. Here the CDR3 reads CASSVSGFSNEQFF. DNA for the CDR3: TGTGCCAGCAGCGTATCGGGATTTTCAAATGAGCAGTTCTTC.

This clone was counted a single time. The CDR3 spells CASSFTQGFEQYF. The DNA of the CDR3 is TGTGCCAGCAGCTTCACACAGGGTTTCGAGCAGTACTTC. The J gene is TRBJ2-7, the V gene TRBV7-9; D might be TRBD1 (6 bases). CDR1 and CDR2 from the germline V gene are SEHNR and FQNEAQ (reference sequence). The CDR3 length is 13 residues. V was cut by 3 bases and J by 6 bases, with 12 bases left in between.

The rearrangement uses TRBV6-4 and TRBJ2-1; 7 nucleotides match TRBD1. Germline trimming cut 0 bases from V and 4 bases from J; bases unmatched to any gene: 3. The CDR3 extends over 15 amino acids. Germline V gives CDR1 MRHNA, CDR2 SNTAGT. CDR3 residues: CASSDSSGQYNEQFF. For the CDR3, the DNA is TGTGCCAGCAGTGACTCCTCGGGACAGTACAATGAGCAGTTCTTC.

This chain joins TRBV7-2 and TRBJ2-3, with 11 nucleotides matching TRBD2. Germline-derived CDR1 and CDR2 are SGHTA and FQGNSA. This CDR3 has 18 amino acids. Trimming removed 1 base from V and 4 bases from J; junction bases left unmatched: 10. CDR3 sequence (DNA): TGTGCCAGCAGCTTAGATGGGGGTAGCGGGAGGGTGGCAGATACGCAGTATTTT. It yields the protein CASSLDGGSGRVADTQYF.

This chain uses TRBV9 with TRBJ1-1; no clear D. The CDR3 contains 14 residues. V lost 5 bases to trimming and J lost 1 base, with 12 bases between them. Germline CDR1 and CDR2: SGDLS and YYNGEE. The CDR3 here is CASRWEGANTEAFF. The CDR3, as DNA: TGTGCCAGCAGATGGGAGGGCGCGAACACTGAAGCTTTCTTT. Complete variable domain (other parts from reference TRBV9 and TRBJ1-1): DSGVTQTPKHLITATGQRVTLRCSPRSGDLSVYWYQQSLDQGLQFLIQYYNGEERAKGNILERFSAQQFPDLHSELNLSSLELGDSALYFCASRWEGANTEAFFGQGTRLTVV.

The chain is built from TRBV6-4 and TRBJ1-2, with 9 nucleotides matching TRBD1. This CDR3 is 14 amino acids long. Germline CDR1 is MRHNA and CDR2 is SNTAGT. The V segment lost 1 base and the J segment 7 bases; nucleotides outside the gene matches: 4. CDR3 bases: TGTGCCAGCAGTGACTGGGACAGGGAAGTTGGCTACACCTTC. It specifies CASSDWDREVGYTF.

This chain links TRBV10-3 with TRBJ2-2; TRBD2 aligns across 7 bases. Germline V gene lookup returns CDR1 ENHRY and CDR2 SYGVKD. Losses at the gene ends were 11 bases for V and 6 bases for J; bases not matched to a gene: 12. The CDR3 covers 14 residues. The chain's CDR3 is CASTSGGAAGELFF. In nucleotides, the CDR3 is TGTGCCTCAACGTCGGGGGGTGCCGCCGGGGAGCTGTTTTTT.

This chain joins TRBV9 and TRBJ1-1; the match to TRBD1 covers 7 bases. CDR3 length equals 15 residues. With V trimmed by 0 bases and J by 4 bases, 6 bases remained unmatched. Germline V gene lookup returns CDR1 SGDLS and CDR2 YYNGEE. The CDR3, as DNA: TGTGCCAGCAGCGTAGTTTCACAGGGGTTCACTGAAGCTTTCTTT. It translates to CASSVVSQGFTEAFF.

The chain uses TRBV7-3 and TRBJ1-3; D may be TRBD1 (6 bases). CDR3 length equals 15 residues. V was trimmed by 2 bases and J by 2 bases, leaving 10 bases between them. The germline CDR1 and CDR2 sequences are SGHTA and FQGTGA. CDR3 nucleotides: TGTGCCAGCAGCTTAGCGGGGGGCACTGGAAACACCATATATTTT. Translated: CASSLAGGTGNTIYF.

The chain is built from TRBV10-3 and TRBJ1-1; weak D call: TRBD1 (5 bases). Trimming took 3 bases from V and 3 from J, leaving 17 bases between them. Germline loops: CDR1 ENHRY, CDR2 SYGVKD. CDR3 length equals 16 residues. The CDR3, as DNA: TGTGCCATCAGTGATTATCGTTGGGGGGGAGACACTGAAGCTTTCTTT. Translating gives CAISDYRWGGDTEAFF.

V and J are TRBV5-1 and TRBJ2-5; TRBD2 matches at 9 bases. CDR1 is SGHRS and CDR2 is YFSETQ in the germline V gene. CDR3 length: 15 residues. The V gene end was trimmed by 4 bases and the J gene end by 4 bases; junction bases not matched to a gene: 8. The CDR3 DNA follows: TGCGCCAGCAGCCCCCCGCTAGCGGGGACAGAGACCCAGTACTTC. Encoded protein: CASSPPLAGTETQYF.

The CDR3 here is CASSMVRGMVQFF. The CDR3 DNA reads TGTGCCAGCAGTATGGTCCGGGGAATGGTGCAGTTCTTC. This sequence joins TRBV6-6 and TRBJ2-1; perhaps TRBD2 as D (5 bases). CDR3 length: 13 amino acids. Looked up from germline, CDR1 is MNHNY and CDR2 is SVGAGI (reference sequence). Trimming removed 5 bases from V and 12 bases from J, with 17 bases in between.

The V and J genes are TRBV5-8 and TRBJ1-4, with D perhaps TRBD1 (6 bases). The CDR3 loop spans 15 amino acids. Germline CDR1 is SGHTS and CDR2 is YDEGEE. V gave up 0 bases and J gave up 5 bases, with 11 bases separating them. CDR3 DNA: TGTGCCAGCAGCTTGGGCAGGGGACAAAATGAAAAACTGTTTTTT. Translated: CASSLGRGQNEKLFF.

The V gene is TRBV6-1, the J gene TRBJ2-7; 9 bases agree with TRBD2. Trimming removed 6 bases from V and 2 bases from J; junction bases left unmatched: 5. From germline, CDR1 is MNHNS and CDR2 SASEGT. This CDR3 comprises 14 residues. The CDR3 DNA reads TGTGCCAGCAGAGAGGGACTAGCCGCCTACGAGCAGTACTTC. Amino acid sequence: CASREGLAAYEQYF.

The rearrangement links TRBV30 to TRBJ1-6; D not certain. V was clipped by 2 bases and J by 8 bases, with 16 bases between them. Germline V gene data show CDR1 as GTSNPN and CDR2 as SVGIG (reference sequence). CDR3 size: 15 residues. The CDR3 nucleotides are TGTGCCTGGAGTTTGAACACTTTACGGGATTCACCCCTCCACTTT. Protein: CAWSLNTLRDSPLHF.